This TCR beta chain was identified during a study of cytomegalovirus exposure and HLA in healthy donors. The wider study: Prior work identified around 120 million unique TCR beta sequences in 150 million to 200 million T cells.

Broader study findings: Analysis was carried out at a later point, and it linked a missense DCLRE1C variant to TCR beta V- and J-gene trimming. A few CMV-associated chains were confirmed in vitro to be specific for CMV antigens.

Researchers ran the PCR with 60 Vbeta and 13 Jbeta primers. In the original workflow: An analysis performed later counted about 80 million unique TCR beta chains (roughly 11 million of them shared). Using immunoSEQ multiplex PCR, the repertoire was profiled, and TCRdb retains in-frame clones only, with some absent. V, J and clone size reflect that table, while D and trimming were determined from the DNA. The sample yields 100,000 to 150,000 clones, roughly 77% seen once. The CDR3 contains 14 residues. Unmatched junction bases numbered 5, after V lost 0 bases and J lost 9 bases. Germline V gene lookup returns CDR1 LGHNA and CDR2 YNFKEQ. For this clone: The antigen remains undetermined.

The chain uses TRBV4-2 and TRBJ2-1; 7 bases are a match to TRBD1. Sequencing used PBMCs. This receptor was taken from a woman aged 25 to 39 in good health and CMV-seronegative. CDR3 protein: CASSQETGFGEQFF. In DNA, the CDR3 is TGTGCCAGCAGCCAAGAGACAGGGTTTGGTGAGCAGTTCTTC.